This TCR beta chain was obtained from a study of T-cell memory formation after mild COVID-19. The CDR3 contains 14 residues. CDR1 is SNHLY, CDR2 FYNNEI, per germline. Between the trimmed V and J ends, which lost 3 bases and 2 bases, there was a span of 11 bases. With regard to this clonotype: Its matching antigen is unknown.

TCRdb re-called the 5' RACE reads with MiXCR, one entry per CDR3 protein. The sample holds fewer than 500,000 distinct CDR3 sequences, around 27% seen once. Study-wide results and caveats: The main location of contracting CD4+ clones was CM and EM, and that of contracting CD8+ clones was EMRA.

The receptor comes from an adult woman who had mild COVID-19 (a few samples of this study predate the infection). Cell type and time point are not known. Sequencing used PBMCs or a T cell subset sorted from them (not recorded which). V usage is TRBV2 and J usage is TRBJ2-7; a weak D match, TRBD2 (6 bases). The DNA of the CDR3 is TGTGCCAGCAGTGACCAGCGGGTTGCCTACGAGCAGTACTTC. Translated, it gives CASSDQRVAYEQYF.